The present TCR beta chain was sequenced within a study of blood T cell repertoires in COVID-19. Original processing methods: Estimates of nucleated cell counts were drawn from the amplification of reference gene primers. Clones were sequenced by immunoSEQ multiplex PCR, and TCRdb holds only the in-frame ones, with some missing. The V and J calls and clone size come from that table; D and trimming were worked out from the DNA. The sample lists roughly 99,000 clones; more than 70% were seen once. The CDR3 has 15 amino acids. Trimming pared 5 bases from V and 6 bases from J, leaving 18 bases between. Germline lookup yields CDR1 SGHTA and CDR2 FQGNSA.

The clonotype comes from a man in his forties with active or convalescent COVID-19. Sequenced material: peripheral blood. The chain has TRBV7-2 and TRBJ2-3, with D perhaps matching TRBD2 (7 bases). CDR3 sequence reads: CASSVQGGAGDTQYF. The CDR3, as DNA: TGTGCCAGCAGCGTACAAGGGGGGGCGGGGGATACGCAGTATTTT.